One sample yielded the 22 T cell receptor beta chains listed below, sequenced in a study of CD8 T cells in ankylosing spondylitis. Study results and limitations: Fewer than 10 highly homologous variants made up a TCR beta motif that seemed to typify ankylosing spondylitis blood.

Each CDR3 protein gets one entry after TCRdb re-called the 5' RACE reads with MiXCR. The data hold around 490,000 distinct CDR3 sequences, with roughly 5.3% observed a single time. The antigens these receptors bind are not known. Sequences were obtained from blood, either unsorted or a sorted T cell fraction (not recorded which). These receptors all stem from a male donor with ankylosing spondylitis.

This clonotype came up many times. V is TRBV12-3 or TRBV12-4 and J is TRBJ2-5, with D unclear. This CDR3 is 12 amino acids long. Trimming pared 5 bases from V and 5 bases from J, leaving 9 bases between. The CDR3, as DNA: TGTGCCAGCAGTCCTTCGAGGGAGACCCAGTACTTC. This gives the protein CASSPSRETQYF.

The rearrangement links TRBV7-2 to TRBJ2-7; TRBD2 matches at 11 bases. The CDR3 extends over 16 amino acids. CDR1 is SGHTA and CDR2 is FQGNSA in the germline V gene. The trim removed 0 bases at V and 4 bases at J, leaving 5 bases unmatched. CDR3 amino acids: CASSLALTSGAYEQYF. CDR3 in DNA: TGTGCCAGCAGCTTAGCGCTGACTAGCGGGGCTTACGAGCAGTACTTC.

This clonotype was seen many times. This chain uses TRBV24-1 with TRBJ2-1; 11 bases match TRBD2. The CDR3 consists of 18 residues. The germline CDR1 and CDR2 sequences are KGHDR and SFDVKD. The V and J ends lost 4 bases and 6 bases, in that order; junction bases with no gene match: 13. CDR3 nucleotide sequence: TGTGCCACCAGTGACGCAGGGACTAGCGGAAACCAACGCAATGAGCAGTTCTTC. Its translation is CATSDAGTSGNQRNEQFF.

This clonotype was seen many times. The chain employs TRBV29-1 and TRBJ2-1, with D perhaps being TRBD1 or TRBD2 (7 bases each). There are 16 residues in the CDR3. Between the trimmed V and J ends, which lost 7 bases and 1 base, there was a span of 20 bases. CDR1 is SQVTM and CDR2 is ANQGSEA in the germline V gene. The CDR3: CSALLRGGLSYNEQFF. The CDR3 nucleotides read TGCAGCGCCCTCCTCAGGGGGGGCTTATCCTACAATGAGCAGTTCTTC.

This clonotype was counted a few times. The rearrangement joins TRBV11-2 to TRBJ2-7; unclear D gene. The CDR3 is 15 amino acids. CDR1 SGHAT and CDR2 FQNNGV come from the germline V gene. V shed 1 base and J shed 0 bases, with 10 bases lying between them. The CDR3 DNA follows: TGTGCCAGCAGCTTAGTTTCGGATACCTCCTACGAGCAGTACTTC. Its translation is CASSLVSDTSYEQYF.

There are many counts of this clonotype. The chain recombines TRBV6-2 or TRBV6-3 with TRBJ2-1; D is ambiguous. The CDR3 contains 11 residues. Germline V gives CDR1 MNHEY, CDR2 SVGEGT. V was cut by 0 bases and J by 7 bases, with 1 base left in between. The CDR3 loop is CASSYSNEQFF. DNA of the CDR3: TGTGCCAGCAGTTACTCGAATGAGCAGTTCTTC.

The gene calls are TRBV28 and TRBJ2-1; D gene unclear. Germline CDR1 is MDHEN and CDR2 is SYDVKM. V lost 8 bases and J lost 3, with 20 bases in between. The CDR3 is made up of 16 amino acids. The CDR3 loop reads CASRTRIAAFYNEQFF. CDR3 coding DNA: TGTGCCAGCCGTACCCGGATCGCTGCATTCTACAATGAGCAGTTCTTC.

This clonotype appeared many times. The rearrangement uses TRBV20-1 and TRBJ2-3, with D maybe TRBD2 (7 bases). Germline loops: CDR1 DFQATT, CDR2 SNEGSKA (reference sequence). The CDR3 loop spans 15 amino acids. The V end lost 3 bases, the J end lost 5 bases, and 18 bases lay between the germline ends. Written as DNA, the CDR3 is TGCAGTGCTAGGGATGGGGGGGGCCAGGGAGATACGCAGTATTTT. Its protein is CSARDGGGQGDTQYF.

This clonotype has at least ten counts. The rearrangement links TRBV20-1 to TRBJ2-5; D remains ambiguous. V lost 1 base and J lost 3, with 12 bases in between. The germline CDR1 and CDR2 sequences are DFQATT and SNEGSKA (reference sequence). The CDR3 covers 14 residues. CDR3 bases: TGCAGTGCTAGAGTGGTGGCCCGCGAAGAGACCCAGTACTTC. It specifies CSARVVAREETQYF.

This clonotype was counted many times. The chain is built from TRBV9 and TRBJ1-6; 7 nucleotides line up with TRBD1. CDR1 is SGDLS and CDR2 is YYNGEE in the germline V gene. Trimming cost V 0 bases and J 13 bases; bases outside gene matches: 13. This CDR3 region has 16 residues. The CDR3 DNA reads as TGTGCCAGCAGCGTAGCAAGCCCCCCCACAGGGGCGCCCCTCCACTTT. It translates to CASSVASPPTGAPLHF.

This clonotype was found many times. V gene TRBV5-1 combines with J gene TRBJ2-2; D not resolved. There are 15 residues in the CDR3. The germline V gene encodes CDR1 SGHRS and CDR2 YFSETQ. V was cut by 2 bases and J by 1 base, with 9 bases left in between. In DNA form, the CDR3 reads TGCGCCAGCAGCTTTGTCGGCAGGAACACCGGGGAGCTGTTTTTT. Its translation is CASSFVGRNTGELFF.

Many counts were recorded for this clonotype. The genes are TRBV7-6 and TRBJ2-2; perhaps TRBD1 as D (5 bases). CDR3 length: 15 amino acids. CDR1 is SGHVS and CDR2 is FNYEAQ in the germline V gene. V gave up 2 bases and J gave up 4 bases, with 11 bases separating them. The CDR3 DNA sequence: TGTGCCAGCAGCTTAAGGGGCCGGTCCACCGGGGAGCTGTTTTTT. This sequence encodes CASSLRGRSTGELFF. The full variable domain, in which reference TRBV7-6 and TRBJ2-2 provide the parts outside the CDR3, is GAGVSQSPRYKVTKRGQDVALRCDPISGHVSLYWYRQALGQGPEFLTYFNYEAQQDKSGLPNDRFSAERPEGSISTLTIQRTEQRDSAMYRCASSLRGRSTGELFFGEGSRLTVL.

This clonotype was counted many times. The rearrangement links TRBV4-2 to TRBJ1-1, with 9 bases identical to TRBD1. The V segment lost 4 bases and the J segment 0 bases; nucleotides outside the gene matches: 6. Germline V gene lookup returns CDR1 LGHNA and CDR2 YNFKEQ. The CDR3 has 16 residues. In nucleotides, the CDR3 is TGTGCCAGCAGCCTGGGGACAGGGCCACTGAACACTGAAGCTTTCTTT. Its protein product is CASSLGTGPLNTEAFF.

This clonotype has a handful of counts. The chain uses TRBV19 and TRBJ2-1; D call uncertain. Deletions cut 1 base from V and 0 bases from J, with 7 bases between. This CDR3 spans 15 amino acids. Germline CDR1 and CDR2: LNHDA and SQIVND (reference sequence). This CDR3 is CASSIGTDSYNEQFF. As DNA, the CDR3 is TGTGCCAGTAGTATAGGTACAGACTCCTACAATGAGCAGTTCTTC.

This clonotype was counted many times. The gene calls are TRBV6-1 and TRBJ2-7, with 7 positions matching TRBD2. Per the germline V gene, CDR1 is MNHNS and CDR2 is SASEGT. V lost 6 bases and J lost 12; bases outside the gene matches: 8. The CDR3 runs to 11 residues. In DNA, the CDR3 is TGTGCCAGCAGCGACGGGGGGTCCAGGTACTTC. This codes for CASSDGGSRYF.

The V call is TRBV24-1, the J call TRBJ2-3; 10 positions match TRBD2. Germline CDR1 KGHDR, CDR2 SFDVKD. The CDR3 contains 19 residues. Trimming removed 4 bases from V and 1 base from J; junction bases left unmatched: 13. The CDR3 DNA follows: TGTGCCACCAGTGACTGGACTAGCGGCTCGGACGTGGGCACAGATACGCAGTATTTT. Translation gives CATSDWTSGSDVGTDTQYF.

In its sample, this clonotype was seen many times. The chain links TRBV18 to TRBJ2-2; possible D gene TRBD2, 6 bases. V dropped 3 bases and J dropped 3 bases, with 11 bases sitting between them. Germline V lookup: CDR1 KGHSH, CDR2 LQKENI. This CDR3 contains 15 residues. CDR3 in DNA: TGTGCCAGCTCACCGGGACTTCCCGACACCGGGGAGCTGTTTTTT. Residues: CASSPGLPDTGELFF.

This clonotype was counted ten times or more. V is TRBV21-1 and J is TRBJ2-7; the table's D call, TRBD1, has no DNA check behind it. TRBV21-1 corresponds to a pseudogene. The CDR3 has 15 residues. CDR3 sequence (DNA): TGTGCCAGCAGCAAATGGGACAGGGACAGGTACGAGCAGTACTTC. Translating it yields CASSKWDRDRYEQYF.

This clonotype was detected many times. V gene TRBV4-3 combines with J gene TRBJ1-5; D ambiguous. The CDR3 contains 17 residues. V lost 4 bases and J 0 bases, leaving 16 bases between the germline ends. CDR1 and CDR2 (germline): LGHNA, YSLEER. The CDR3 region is CASSLGYHGSSNQPQHF. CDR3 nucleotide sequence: TGCGCCAGCAGCCTGGGATACCACGGGTCTAGCAATCAGCCCCAGCATTTT.

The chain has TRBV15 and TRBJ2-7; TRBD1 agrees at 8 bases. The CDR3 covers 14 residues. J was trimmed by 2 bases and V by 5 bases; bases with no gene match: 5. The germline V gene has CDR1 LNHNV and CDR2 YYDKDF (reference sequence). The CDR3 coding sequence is TGTGCCACCAGCGAAGGACAGGGCCCCTACGAGCAGTACTTC. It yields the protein CATSEGQGPYEQYF.

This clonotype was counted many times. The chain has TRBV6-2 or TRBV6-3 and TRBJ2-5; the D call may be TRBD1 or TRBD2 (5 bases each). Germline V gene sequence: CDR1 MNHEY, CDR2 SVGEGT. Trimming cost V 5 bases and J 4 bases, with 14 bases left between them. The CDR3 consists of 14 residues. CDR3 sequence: CASSPVLGGETQYF. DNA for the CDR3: TGTGCCAGCAGTCCCGTCCTTGGGGGAGAGACCCAGTACTTC.

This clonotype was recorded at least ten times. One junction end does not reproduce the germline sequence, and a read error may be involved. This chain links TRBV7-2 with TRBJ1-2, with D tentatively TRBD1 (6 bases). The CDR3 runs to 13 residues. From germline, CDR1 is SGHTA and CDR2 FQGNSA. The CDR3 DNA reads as TGCGCCAGCAGCTTGGACAGCACCTATGGCTACACCTTC. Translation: CASSLDSTYGYTF.